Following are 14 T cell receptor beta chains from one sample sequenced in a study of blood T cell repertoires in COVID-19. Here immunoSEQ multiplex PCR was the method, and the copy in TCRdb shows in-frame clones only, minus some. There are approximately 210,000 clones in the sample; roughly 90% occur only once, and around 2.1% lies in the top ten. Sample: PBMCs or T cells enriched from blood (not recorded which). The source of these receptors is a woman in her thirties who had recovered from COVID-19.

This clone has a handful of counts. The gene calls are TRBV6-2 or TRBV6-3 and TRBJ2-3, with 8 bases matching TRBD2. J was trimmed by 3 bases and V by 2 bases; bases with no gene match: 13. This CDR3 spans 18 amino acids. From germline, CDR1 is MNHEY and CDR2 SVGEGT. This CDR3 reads CASSYPRRSGGSTDTQYF. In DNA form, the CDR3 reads TGTGCCAGCAGTTACCCCCGGAGGAGCGGGGGCTCAACAGATACGCAGTATTTT.

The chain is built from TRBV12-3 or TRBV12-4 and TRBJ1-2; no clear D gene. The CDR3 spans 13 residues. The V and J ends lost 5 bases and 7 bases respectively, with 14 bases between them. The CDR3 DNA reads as TGTGCCAGCAGTCCAGGATCCCCCAGTGGCTACACCTTC. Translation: CASSPGSPSGYTF.

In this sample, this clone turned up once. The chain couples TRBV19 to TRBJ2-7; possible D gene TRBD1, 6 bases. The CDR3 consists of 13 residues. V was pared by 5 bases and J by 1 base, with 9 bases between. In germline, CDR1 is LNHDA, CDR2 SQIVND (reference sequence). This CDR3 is CASSRDKSYEQYF. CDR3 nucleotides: TGTGCCAGTAGTCGGGACAAGTCCTACGAGCAGTACTTC.

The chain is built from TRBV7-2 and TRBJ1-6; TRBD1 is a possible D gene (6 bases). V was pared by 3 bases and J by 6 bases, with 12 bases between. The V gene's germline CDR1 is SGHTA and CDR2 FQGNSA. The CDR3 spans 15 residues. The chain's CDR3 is CASSFGQLSNSPLHF. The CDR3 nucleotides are TGTGCCAGCAGCTTCGGACAGTTGTCTAATTCACCCCTCCACTTT. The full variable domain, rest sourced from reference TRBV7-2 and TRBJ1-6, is GAGVSQSPSNKVTEKGKDVELRCDPISGHTALYWYRQSLGQGLEFLIYFQGNSAPDKSGLPSDRFSAERTGGSVSTLTIQRTQQEDSAVYLCASSFGQLSNSPLHFGNGTRLTVT.

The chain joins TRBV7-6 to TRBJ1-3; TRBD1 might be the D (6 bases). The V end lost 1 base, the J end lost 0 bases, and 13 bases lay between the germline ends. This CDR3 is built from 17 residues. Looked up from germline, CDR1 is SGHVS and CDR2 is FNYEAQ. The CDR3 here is CASSLEQGRFSGNTIYF. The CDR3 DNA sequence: TGTGCCAGCAGCTTAGAACAGGGCAGATTCTCTGGAAACACCATATATTTT.

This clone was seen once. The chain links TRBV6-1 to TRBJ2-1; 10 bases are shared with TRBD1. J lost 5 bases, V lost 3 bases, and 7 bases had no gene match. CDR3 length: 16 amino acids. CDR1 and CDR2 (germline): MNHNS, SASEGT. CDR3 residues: CASSERGTGEDNEQFF. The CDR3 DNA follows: TGTGCCAGCAGTGAGCGGGGGACAGGGGAGGACAATGAGCAGTTCTTC.

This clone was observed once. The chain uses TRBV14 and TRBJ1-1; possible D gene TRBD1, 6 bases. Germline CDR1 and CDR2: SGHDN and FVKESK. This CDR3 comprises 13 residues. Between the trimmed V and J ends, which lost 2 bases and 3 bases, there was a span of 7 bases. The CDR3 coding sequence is TGTGCCAGCAGCCAACAGGGGTACACTGAAGCTTTCTTT. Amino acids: CASSQQGYTEAFF.

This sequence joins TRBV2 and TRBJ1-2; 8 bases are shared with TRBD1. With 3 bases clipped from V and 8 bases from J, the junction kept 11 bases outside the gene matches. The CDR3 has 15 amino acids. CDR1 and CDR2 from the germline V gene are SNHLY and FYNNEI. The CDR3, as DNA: TGTGCCAGCAGTGACTCCGGACAGGGTTCAGGCGGCTACACCTTC. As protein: CASSDSGQGSGGYTF. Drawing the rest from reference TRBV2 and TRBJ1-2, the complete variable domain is EPEVTQTPSHQVTQMGQEVILRCVPISNHLYFYWYRQILGQKVEFLVSFYNNEISEKSEIFDDQFSVERPDGSNFTLKIRSTKLEDSAMYFCASSDSGQGSGGYTFGSGTRLTVV.

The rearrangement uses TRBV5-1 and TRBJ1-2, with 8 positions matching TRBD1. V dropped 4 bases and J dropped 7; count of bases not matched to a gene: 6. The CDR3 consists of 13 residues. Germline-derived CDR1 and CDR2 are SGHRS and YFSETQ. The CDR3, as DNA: TGCGCCAGCAGCGAATGGACAGGGAGTGGCTACACCTTC. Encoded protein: CASSEWTGSGYTF.

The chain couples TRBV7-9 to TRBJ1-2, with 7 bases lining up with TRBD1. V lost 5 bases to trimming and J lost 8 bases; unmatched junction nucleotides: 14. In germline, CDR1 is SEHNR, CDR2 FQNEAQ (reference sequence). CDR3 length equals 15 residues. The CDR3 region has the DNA TGTGCCAGCAGCGTCTTTCCGGACAGGTTGGAGGGCTACACCTTC. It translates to CASSVFPDRLEGYTF.

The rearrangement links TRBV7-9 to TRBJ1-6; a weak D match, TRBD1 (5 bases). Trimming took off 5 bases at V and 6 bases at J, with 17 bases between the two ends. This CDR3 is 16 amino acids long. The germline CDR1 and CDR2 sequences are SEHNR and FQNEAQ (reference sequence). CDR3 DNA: TGTGCCAGCAGCCCCCGGGGCGGGGAGGCTAATTCACCCCTCCACTTT. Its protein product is CASSPRGGEANSPLHF.

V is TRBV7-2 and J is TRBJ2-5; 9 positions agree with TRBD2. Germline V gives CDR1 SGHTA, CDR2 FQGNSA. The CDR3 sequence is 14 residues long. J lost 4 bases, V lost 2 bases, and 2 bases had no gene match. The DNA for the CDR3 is TGTGCCAGCAGCTTAACGACTAGCGGAGAGACCCAGTACTTC. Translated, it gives CASSLTTSGETQYF.

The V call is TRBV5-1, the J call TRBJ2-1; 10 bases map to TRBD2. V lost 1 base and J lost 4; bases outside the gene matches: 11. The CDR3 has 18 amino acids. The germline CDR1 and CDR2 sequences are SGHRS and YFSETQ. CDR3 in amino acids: CASSLRDTGTSAYNEQFF. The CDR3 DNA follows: TGCGCCAGCAGCTTGAGAGACACCGGGACTAGCGCTTACAATGAGCAGTTCTTC. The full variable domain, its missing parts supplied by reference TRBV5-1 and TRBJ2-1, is KAGVTQTPRYLIKTRGQQVTLSCSPISGHRSVSWYQQTPGQGLQFLFEYFSETQRNKGNFPGRFSGRQFSNSRSEMNVSTLELGDSALYLCASSLRDTGTSAYNEQFFGPGTRLTVL.

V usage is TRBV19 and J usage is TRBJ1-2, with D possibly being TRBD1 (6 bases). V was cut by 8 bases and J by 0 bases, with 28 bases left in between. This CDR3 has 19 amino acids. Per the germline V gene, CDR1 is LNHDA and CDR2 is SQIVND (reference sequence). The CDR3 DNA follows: TGTGCCAGTTCTCTTTCCTCCGGGACAACCCTTTTTACTAACTATGGCTACACCTTC. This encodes CASSLSSGTTLFTNYGYTF. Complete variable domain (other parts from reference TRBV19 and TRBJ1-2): DGGITQSPKYLFRKEGQNVTLSCEQNLNHDAMYWYRQDPGQGLRLIYYSQIVNDFQKGDIAEGYSVSREKKESFPLTVTSAQKNPTAFYLCASSLSSGTTLFTNYGYTFGSGTRLTVV.